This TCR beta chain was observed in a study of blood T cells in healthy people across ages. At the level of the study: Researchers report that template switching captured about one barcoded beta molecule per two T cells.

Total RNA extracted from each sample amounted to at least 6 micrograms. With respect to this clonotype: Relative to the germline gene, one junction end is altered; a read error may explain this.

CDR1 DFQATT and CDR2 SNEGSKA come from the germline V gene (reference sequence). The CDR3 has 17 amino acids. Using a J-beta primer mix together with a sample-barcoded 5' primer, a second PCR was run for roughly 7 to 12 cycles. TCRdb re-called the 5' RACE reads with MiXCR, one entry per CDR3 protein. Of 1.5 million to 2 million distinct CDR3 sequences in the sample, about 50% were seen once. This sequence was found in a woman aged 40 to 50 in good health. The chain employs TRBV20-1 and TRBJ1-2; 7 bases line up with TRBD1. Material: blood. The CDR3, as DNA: TGCAGTGCTGCCCCGTTTCAGGGGGGATCCCCAAACTGTGGCTACACCTTC. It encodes CSAAPFQGGSPNCGYTF.